The 8 T cell receptor beta chains reported below all come from one sample, sequenced in a study of blood T cell repertoires in COVID-19. Sequencing used immunoSEQ multiplex PCR; TCRdb keeps in-frame clones, though not all of them. The table lists just over 650,000 clones, approximately 90% of them singletons. The source material was peripheral blood. The source is a woman between 18 and 29 years old with acute or convalescent COVID-19.

The chain carries TRBV12-3 or TRBV12-4 and TRBJ2-1, with 8 nucleotides matching TRBD2. The CDR3 has 11 amino acids. After removal of 6 bases from V and 15 bases from J, the junction contained 7 bases not matched to a gene. The CDR3 sequence: CASSYSGVGFF. The CDR3 coding sequence is TGTGCCAGCAGCTATAGCGGGGTCGGGTTCTTC.

The chain carries TRBV5-1 and TRBJ1-1; D may be TRBD1 (6 bases). Germline V gene lookup returns CDR1 SGHRS and CDR2 YFSETQ. This CDR3 is built from 15 residues. V lost 1 base, J lost 1 base, and 11 bases lay in between. The CDR3 nucleotides are TGCGCCAGCAGCTTGTGGGGGCCACAGAACACTGAAGCTTTCTTT. Protein product: CASSLWGPQNTEAFF.

This chain uses TRBV7-9 with TRBJ2-7; D ambiguous. V was shortened by 3 bases and J by 4 bases, with 10 bases between the two germline ends. Looked up from germline, CDR1 is SEHNR and CDR2 is FQNEAQ (reference sequence). This CDR3 comprises 13 residues. Here the CDR3 DNA reads TGTGCCAGCAGCTTCTCAGGATCGTACGAGCAGTACTTC. It codes for CASSFSGSYEQYF. Together with reference TRBV7-9 and TRBJ2-7, the CDR3 gives the full variable domain: DTGVSQNPRHKITKRGQNVTFRCDPISEHNRLYWYRQTLGQGPEFLTYFQNEAQLEKSRLLSDRFSAERPKGSFSTLEIQRTEQGDSAMYLCASSFSGSYEQYFGPGTRLTVT.

J is TRBJ2-1 and V is TRBV7-9; TRBD2 agrees at 15 bases. V lost 10 bases to trimming and J lost 7 bases; unmatched junction nucleotides: 2. The V gene's germline CDR1 is SEHNR and CDR2 FQNEAQ (reference sequence). This CDR3 comprises 13 residues. CDR3 in DNA: TGTGCCACTGGACTAGCGGGGGGGAATGAGCAGTTCTTC. Translated: CATGLAGGNEQFF.

The rearrangement links TRBV3-1 (or the pseudogene TRBV3-2) to TRBJ1-1; D is possibly TRBD1 (5 bases). In germline, CDR1 is LGHDT, CDR2 YNNKEL (reference sequence). This CDR3 is 13 amino acids long. The V end was cut by 8 bases, the J end by 1 base, with 11 bases between. The CDR3 sequence is CASQGLSNTEAFF. CDR3 coding DNA: TGTGCCAGCCAGGGACTCTCGAACACTGAAGCTTTCTTT.

Only one count was recorded for this clone. The chain uses TRBV5-1 and TRBJ1-3, with 7 positions matching TRBD1. Germline V gene sequence: CDR1 SGHRS, CDR2 YFSETQ. The CDR3 has 15 amino acids. The trim removed 4 bases at V and 0 bases at J, leaving 4 bases unmatched. In nucleotides, the CDR3 is TGCGCCAGCAGCCCCGGACAGGTCTCTGGAAACACCATATATTTT. Translated: CASSPGQVSGNTIYF.

The genes are TRBV6-2 or TRBV6-3 and TRBJ2-1, with a possible D match to TRBD2 (5 bases). V lost 6 bases, J lost 8 bases, and 11 bases lay in between. This CDR3 is 12 amino acids long. The germline CDR1 and CDR2 sequences are MNHEY and SVGEGT. The CDR3 DNA sequence: TGTGCCAGCAGCCTGTCGGGATATGAGCAGTTCTTC. Amino acids: CASSLSGYEQFF.

V usage is TRBV24-1 and J usage is TRBJ1-2; D remains unclear. Trimming left V 1 base short and J 6 bases short, with 23 bases between. This CDR3 region has 18 residues. CDR1 KGHDR and CDR2 SFDVKD come from the germline V gene. CDR3 protein: CATSDLPPRVEIGDGYTF. Here the CDR3 DNA reads TGTGCCACCAGTGATTTACCCCCACGGGTCGAAATCGGGGATGGCTACACCTTC.